These T cell receptor beta chains were read from a single sample in a study of regulatory T cells in long-lasting Graves disease. In TCRdb, the multiplex PCR reads were re-called with MiXCR into one record per CDR3 protein. The sample has a few hundred thousand distinct CDR3 sequences, just over 20% seen once; the top ten hold approximately 14%. This specimen consisted of peripheral blood mononuclear cells (PBMCs), obtained at new diagnosis, from a patient treated with antithyroid drugs. The receptors shown here come from a female donor with Graves disease. Both conserved end residues are part of each CDR3.

J | V | CDR3
TRBJ2-3 | TRBV20-1 | CSQGQGAADTQYF
TRBJ2-4 | TRBV7-9 | CASSLGAEFGAKNIQYF
TRBJ2-3 | TRBV2 | CASSTGGSEADAQYF
TRBJ2-3 | TRBV10-1 | CASQDRTPLTDTQYF
TRBJ2-3 | TRBV3-1 | CASSRTSSPTDTQYF
TRBJ2-6 | TRBV20-1 | CSAREGTGRVSGANVLTF
TRBJ2-1 | TRBV4-3 | CASSQEYHWTTSGYNEQFF
TRBJ2-7 | TRBV6-1 | CASSEEGAITYEQYF
TRBJ2-6 | TRBV7-2 | CASSQEGRSGANVLTF
TRBJ2-7 | TRBV7-3 | CASSLRDTENYEQYF
TRBJ2-7 | TRBV28 | CASSRLAGPSEQYF
TRBJ1-4 | TRBV10-3 | CAISGPGGEKLFF
TRBJ2-2 | TRBV11-3 | CASRTGEGTGELFF
TRBJ2-2 | TRBV5-1 | CASNGVEGTGELFF
TRBJ1-1 | TRBV10-3 | CAISESVGAPEAFF
TRBJ2-1 | TRBV11-2 | CASSLDLAEQFF
TRBJ2-1 | TRBV6-2/TRBV6-3 | CASSYSYANEQFF
TRBJ2-7 | TRBV11-2 | CASSLEGSVYEQYF
TRBJ1-5 | TRBV20-1 | CSATGQVSNQPQHF
TRBJ2-1 | TRBV2 | CASLTYSIAGISNEQFF
TRBJ2-3 | TRBV27 | CASSKAGNTDTQYF
TRBJ2-1 | TRBV5-5 | CASSLDAGVEQFF
TRBJ2-3 | TRBV7-9 | CASSQAGRGHTDTQYF
TRBJ2-3 | TRBV7-2 | CASSSEFRTDTQYF
TRBJ1-4 | TRBV12-3/TRBV12-4 | CASRGSEANEKLFF
TRBJ1-6 | TRBV11-3 | CASSQSSGDSEGNSPLHF
TRBJ1-2 | TRBV6-5 | CASSFTAQNYGYTF
TRBJ2-5 | TRBV6-6 | CASSYSTRIGGETQYF
TRBJ2-2 | TRBV12-3/TRBV12-4 | CASRRSGNTGELFF
TRBJ2-1 | TRBV5-5 | CANSTAGGSYNEQFF
TRBJ1-1 | TRBV29-1 | CSHAQGRGTEAFF
TRBJ2-1 | TRBV25-1 | CASSAGTGSYNEQFF
TRBJ1-6 | TRBV9 | CASSVMGGAESPLHF
TRBJ2-7 | TRBV4-2 | CASSQAGADSGHEQYF
TRBJ2-1 | TRBV2 | CASSEPRAGEQFF
TRBJ2-5 | TRBV7-2 | CASSLQETQYF
TRBJ1-6 | TRBV28 | CASSLEGSPLHF
TRBJ1-6 | TRBV6-1 | CASREGGNSPLHF
TRBJ2-3 | TRBV20-1 | CSAKEGAVTDTQYF
TRBJ2-6 | TRBV13 | CASSLVVYGANVLTF
TRBJ2-1 | TRBV13 | CASSLVVGVLAGGYNEQFF
TRBJ1-5 | TRBV11-2 | CASSLFRGSNQPQHF
TRBJ2-7 | TRBV9 | CASSRWHGSEQYF